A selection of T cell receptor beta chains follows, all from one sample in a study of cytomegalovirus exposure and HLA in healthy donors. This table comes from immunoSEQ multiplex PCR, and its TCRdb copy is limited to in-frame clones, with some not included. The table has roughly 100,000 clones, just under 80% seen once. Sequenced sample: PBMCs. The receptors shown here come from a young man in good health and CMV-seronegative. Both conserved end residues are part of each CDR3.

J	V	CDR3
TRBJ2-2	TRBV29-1	CSVEEGTGVPIFPGELFF
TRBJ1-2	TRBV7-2	CASSLRDRGYGYTF
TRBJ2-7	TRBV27	CASSFGQGGYEQYF
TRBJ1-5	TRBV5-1	CASSLAGGSQPQHF
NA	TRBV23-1	CASSQSSGQGIYEQYF
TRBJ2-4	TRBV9	CASSDGGLPNIQYF
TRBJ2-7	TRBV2	CASSEWDRLLYEQYF
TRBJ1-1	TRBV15	CATSRGTQGAGTEAFF
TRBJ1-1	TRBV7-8	CASSSDRNTEAFF
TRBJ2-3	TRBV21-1	CASSKEDIGTDTQYF